The source of this T cell receptor beta chain is a study of T cell responses to AZD1222 COVID-19 vaccine. On this clone: Its target is unknown.

Points from the study as a whole: Females made up more of the donors, who were largely white British, and clonal diversity may have come out too low. At study baseline, merely six AZD1222 recipients were seropositive. The study found Spike-specific TCR breadth and depth rose after two AZD1222 doses.

The table came from immunoSEQ multiplex PCR; TCRdb's copy has only in-frame clones and leaves some out. The table records 150,000 to 200,000 clones, 75% to 90% of them present only once. Trimming removed 3 bases at V and 6 bases at J, with 15 bases between. Germline assignment: CDR1 SGHRS and CDR2 YFSETQ. The CDR3 loop spans 14 amino acids. Sequencing was performed on peripheral blood, taken 28 days after the second dose of the MenACWY control vaccine. This chain joins TRBV5-1 and TRBJ1-1; D might be TRBD1 (5 bases). The TCR originated in an adult who received the MenACWY meningococcal vaccine as a control. The DNA of the CDR3 is TGCGCCAGCAGCTCAGGACTGGAAGGGGCTGAAGCTTTCTTT. It is translated as CASSSGLEGAEAFF.